This TCR beta chain was recorded in a study of post-analysis software for immune sequencing data. At the level of the study: Clinical courses comprised relapsing-remitting, secondary progressive and progressive-relapsing multiple sclerosis. Overall study findings and caveats: Among about 5 TRBV segments more frequent in patients than controls were TRBV5-6, TRBV5-1 and TRBV20-1. Relative to controls, patients with multiple sclerosis showed significantly lower normalized Chao1 diversity. Strong co-clustering by F measure was evident for samples that had been prepared in the same batch.

Per germline, CDR1 ENHRY and CDR2 SYGVKD. With 0 bases removed from V and 0 bases from J, the gap between germline ends came to 3 bases. This CDR3 has 14 residues. Libraries were made from TCR beta cDNA, and they carried unique molecular identifiers. The source material, about 0.9 to 11 million T cells, gave rise to roughly 500,000 cDNA molecules. TCRdb passed the PCR reads through MiXCR, listing each CDR3 protein once. The sample lists 250,000 to 300,000 distinct CDR3 sequences; about 38% were seen once. This clonotype came up many times. Its antigen is not known. The rearrangement joins TRBV10-3 to TRBJ2-1; D gene unclear. Sample: blood. The TCR comes from a girl aged 10-17 years with multiple sclerosis. The CDR3 nucleotides read TGTGCCATCAGTGAGTCGAGCTCCTACAATGAGCAGTTCTTC. Protein sequence: CAISESSSYNEQFF.